One sample yielded the 21 T cell receptor beta chains listed below, sequenced in a study. TCRdb fed the 5' RACE reads into MiXCR, producing one record per CDR3 protein. Among thousands of distinct CDR3 sequences listed, about 73% were seen once. Cells sorted as Tregs were CD4+, CD25+ and CD127-/low. The sample consisted of tumor-infiltrating Tregs sorted from the breast tumor. The receptors were gathered from a female donor with breast cancer.

V usage is TRBV29-1 and J usage is TRBJ1-1; no clear D. Germline assignment: CDR1 SQVTM and CDR2 ANQGSEA. The CDR3 has 12 residues. The V gene lost 6 bases and the J gene lost 4 bases, with 12 bases spanning the gap. CDR3 nucleotide sequence: TGCAGCGTCCGGGTTTTAGGCACTGAAGCTTTCTTT. It is translated as CSVRVLGTEAFF.

This clonotype was observed a single time. The chain employs TRBV10-1 and TRBJ2-5; D uncertain. CDR1 is WNHNN and CDR2 is SYGVQD in the germline V gene (reference sequence). The CDR3 is 14 amino acids. V lost 0 bases, J lost 3 bases, and 8 bases lay in between. DNA of the CDR3: TGCGCCAGCAGTGAGTCGACTGGGGAAGAGACCCAGTACTTC. This encodes CASSESTGEETQYF.

This chain connects TRBV15 to TRBJ2-1; TRBD2 is a possible D gene (6 bases). Trimming removed 8 bases from V and 7 bases from J, with 15 bases in between. This CDR3 spans 13 amino acids. Germline assignment: CDR1 LNHNV and CDR2 YYDKDF (reference sequence). CDR3 in DNA: TGTGCCACCTCACGGGAGCTGGAAAATGAGCAGTTCTTC. This encodes CATSRELENEQFF.

The rearrangement links TRBV12-3 or TRBV12-4 to TRBJ1-6; D unclear. The CDR3 has 12 residues. V lost 5 bases and J 10 bases, leaving 9 bases between the germline ends. CDR3 DNA sequence: TGTGCCAGCAGTAGAATGGGCTCACCCCTCCACTTT. Protein product: CASSRMGSPLHF.

V and J are TRBV18 and TRBJ1-2, with D maybe TRBD1 (6 bases). The V gene lost 3 bases and the J gene lost 7 bases, with 15 bases spanning the gap. The CDR3 covers 14 residues. The germline gives CDR1 KGHSH, CDR2 LQKENI. CDR3 amino acids: CASSPWDTRGGYTF. The CDR3 coding sequence is TGTGCCAGCTCACCGTGGGACACCCGCGGTGGCTACACCTTC.

The V gene is TRBV5-1, the J gene TRBJ2-2; D is unresolved. The germline gives CDR1 SGHRS, CDR2 YFSETQ. Between the trimmed V and J ends, which lost 0 bases and 0 bases, there was a span of 6 bases. This CDR3 contains 15 residues. For the CDR3, the DNA is TGCGCCAGCAGCTTGGGCACATCGAACACCGGGGAGCTGTTTTTT. Amino acids: CASSLGTSNTGELFF.

On this clonotype: The germline gene is not matched at one end of the junction; a read error may be the cause. The V and J genes are TRBV7-7 and TRBJ2-5; D is uncertain. The CDR3 runs 13 residues. CDR1 is SSHAT, CDR2 FNYEAQ, per germline (reference sequence). The CDR3 here is CASSFPRQETQYF. CDR3 nucleotides: TGTGCTAGCAGCTTTCCTAGACAAGAGACCCAGTACTTC. Using reference TRBV7-7 and TRBJ2-5 for the parts outside the CDR3, the full variable domain is GAGVSQSPRYKVTKRGQDVTLRCDPISSHATLYWYQQALGQGPEFLTYFNYEAQPDKSGLPSDRFSAERPEGSISTLTIQRTEQRDSAMYRCASSFPRQETQYFGPGTRLLVL.

J is TRBJ2-3 and V is TRBV5-1; 12 nucleotides match TRBD2. The CDR3 totals 17 residues. Germline CDR1 is SGHRS and CDR2 is YFSETQ. V lost 3 bases to trimming and J lost 5 bases; unmatched junction nucleotides: 10. The CDR3 is CASSSLVSSGGGDTQYF. In DNA form, the CDR3 reads TGCGCCAGCAGCTCCCTTGTTTCTAGCGGGGGGGGAGATACGCAGTATTTT.

The sample holds one count of this clonotype. This chain uses TRBV12-5 with TRBJ2-3, with 8 nucleotides matching TRBD2. This CDR3 is 15 amino acids long. V lost 6 bases, J lost 6 bases, and 11 bases stayed unmatched. Per the germline V gene, CDR1 is LGHNT and CDR2 is FRNRAP. DNA of the CDR3: TGTGCTAGTGGCCAAAATCCGGGGGGGCCCGATACGCAGTATTTT. Translated, it gives CASGQNPGGPDTQYF.

The genes are TRBV11-2 and TRBJ2-3; a possible D gene is TRBD1 (7 bases). The CDR3 covers 16 residues. CDR1 and CDR2 (germline): SGHAT, FQNNGV. The V end was cut by 1 base, the J end by 8 bases, with 19 bases between. CDR3 DNA sequence: TGTGCCAGCAGCTTAGTCGGAGGGGGCTCACGAGGTACGCAGTATTTT. Encoded protein: CASSLVGGGSRGTQYF.

This chain connects TRBV29-1 to TRBJ1-1, with D uncertain. Germline lookup yields CDR1 SQVTM and CDR2 ANQGSEA. V lost 5 bases and J 6 bases, leaving 13 bases between the germline ends. The CDR3 length is 12 residues. CDR3 nucleotides: TGCAGCGTTCGGTTAAGGCCCTCTGAAGCTTTCTTT. As protein: CSVRLRPSEAFF.

This clonotype was picked up a small number of times. The chain couples TRBV5-5 to TRBJ2-7; D is possibly TRBD1 or TRBD2 (5 bases each). The germline V gene encodes CDR1 SGHKS and CDR2 YYEKEE (reference sequence). The V end lost 4 bases, the J end lost 0 bases, and 20 bases lay between the germline ends. The CDR3 loop spans 17 amino acids. This CDR3 is CASSRVGVAGTSYEQYF. The CDR3 DNA sequence: TGTGCCAGCAGCCGGGTTGGTGTGGCAGGGACCTCCTACGAGCAGTACTTC. The full variable domain, with the rest looked up from reference TRBV5-5 and TRBJ2-7, is DAGVTQSPTHLIKTRGQQVTLRCSPISGHKSVSWYQQVLGQGPQFIFQYYEKEERGRGNFPDRFSARQFPNYSSELNVNALLLGDSALYLCASSRVGVAGTSYEQYFGPGTRLTVT.

The genes are TRBV5-1 and TRBJ2-7; 7 bases fit TRBD1. CDR3 length: 14 amino acids. Germline CDR1 and CDR2: SGHRS and YFSETQ. Trimming took 6 bases from V and 0 from J; bases not matched to a gene: 6. CDR3 sequence: CASNPGGPSYEQYF. For the CDR3, the DNA is TGCGCCAGCAACCCAGGGGGTCCCTCCTACGAGCAGTACTTC.

A single count supports this clonotype. This sequence joins TRBV29-1 and TRBJ1-1, with a tentative D call TRBD1 (6 bases). The V end lost 3 bases, the J end lost 1 base, and 15 bases lay between the germline ends. Germline CDR1 and CDR2: SQVTM and ANQGSEA. The CDR3 is 15 amino acids. CDR3 bases: TGCAGCGTTGACTCGGTCGGGACACCGAACACTGAAGCTTTCTTT. This encodes CSVDSVGTPNTEAFF.

This clonotype ranks as large. The CDR3 loop reads CASSPGGVSGYTF. In DNA form, the CDR3 reads TGTGCCAGCAGTCCCGGGGGGGTTAGTGGCTACACCTTC. The chain couples TRBV6-5 to TRBJ1-2; TRBD1 is a possible D gene (5 bases). The CDR3 covers 13 residues. V shed 5 bases and J shed 7 bases, with 14 bases lying between them. Germline V gene lookup returns CDR1 MNHEY and CDR2 SVGAGI.

The gene calls are TRBV27 and TRBJ2-2; 10 bases map to TRBD2. This CDR3 spans 17 amino acids. Looked up from germline, CDR1 is MNHEY and CDR2 is SMNVEV (reference sequence). Germline trimming cut 5 bases from V and 0 bases from J; bases unmatched to any gene: 6. The CDR3 protein is CASSVRGLAANTGELFF. The CDR3 bases are TGTGCCAGCAGTGTAAGAGGACTAGCGGCGAACACCGGGGAGCTGTTTTTT.

Worth noting for this clonotype: Since the CDR3 does not end with the conserved phenylalanine or tryptophan, this likely comes from a read error. The V gene is TRBV5-1, the J gene TRBJ2-7, with D possibly being TRBD1 (5 bases). Per germline, CDR1 SGHRS and CDR2 YFSETQ. Deletions cut 4 bases from V and 4 bases from J, with 21 bases between. The CDR3 runs 16 residues. CDR3 nucleotides: TGCGCCAGCAGCCCTCCCGGGTCAGGGTCGGATTACGAGCAGTACTCC. It translates to CASSPPGSGSDYEQYS.

The J gene is TRBJ2-7, the V gene TRBV20-1; D call uncertain. The germline V gene has CDR1 DFQATT and CDR2 SNEGSKA (reference sequence). The CDR3 extends over 13 amino acids. V was shortened by 2 bases and J by 0 bases, with 8 bases between the two germline ends. CDR3 amino acids: CSARYSSSYEQYF. CDR3 DNA: TGCAGTGCTAGATACTCTAGCTCCTACGAGCAGTACTTC.

The genes are TRBV9 and TRBJ2-6; no firm D call. V was shortened by 3 bases and J by 0 bases, with 7 bases between the two germline ends. CDR3 length: 15 amino acids. CDR1 is SGDLS, CDR2 YYNGEE, per germline. CDR3 DNA sequence: TGTGCCAGCAGCGGAGTCTTCTCTGGGGCCAACGTCCTGACTTTC. As protein: CASSGVFSGANVLTF.

The rearrangement joins TRBV30 to TRBJ2-5; D uncertain. Looked up from germline, CDR1 is GTSNPN and CDR2 is SVGIG (reference sequence). Trimming took 1 base from V and 0 from J, leaving 3 bases between them. This CDR3 is 12 amino acids long. The CDR3 protein is CAWSEDQETQYF. In DNA, the CDR3 is TGTGCCTGGAGTGAAGACCAAGAGACCCAGTACTTC.

CDR3 region: CASSGLESNEQFF. The CDR3 DNA follows: TGTGCCAGCAGCGGACTAGAATCTAATGAGCAGTTCTTC. The V and J genes are TRBV12-3 or TRBV12-4 and TRBJ2-1; 7 nucleotides match TRBD2. The ends lost 6 bases at V and 7 bases at J; junction bases unmatched: 6. The CDR3 runs 13 residues.